The source of this T cell receptor (beta chain) is a study of beta chain features in type 1 diabetes. Trimming cost V 4 bases and J 4 bases; bases outside gene matches: 8. There are 16 residues in the CDR3. The germline gives CDR1 SGHTA, CDR2 FQGNSA. Using CD45RO/CCR7/CD25/CD127/CD95/CD27, CD4+ naive, central memory, regulatory and stem cell-like memory cells were sorted. As concerns this clone: Its specificity is not known.

Expressed TCRB transcripts were sequenced, since all the RNA that had been isolated was reverse transcribed. Produced via immunoSEQ multiplex PCR; TCRdb's table is partial and in-frame only. The sample gives around 250,000 clones, about 14% of which show up once; 0.019% is in the top ten. Study observations and caveats: Moderate yet significant TCRB CDR3 shortening was seen in Type 1 diabetes patients in all four CD4+ subsets. Patients and controls would share equally any PCR tilt toward shorter templates.

The V and J genes are TRBV7-2 and TRBJ2-1, with 9 bases lining up with TRBD1. What was sequenced was naive CD4+ T cells from blood. The receptor comes from a man aged 25-40 years with type 1 diabetes. The CDR3 reads CASSSTGTGPYNEQFF. CDR3 nucleotide sequence: TGTGCCAGCAGCTCAACCGGGACAGGGCCGTACAATGAGCAGTTCTTC.